This T cell receptor (beta chain) stems from a study of monozygotic twins with inflammatory bowel disease (dated by TCRdb to about 2019). Regarding the complete study: The full study comprised 28 monozygotic twin pairs: nine German pairs (four IBD-concordant, five IBD-discordant) and 19 IBD-discordant Danish pairs. Each individual had, on average, about 151 000 unique TCRalpha sequences and 181 000 unique TCRbeta sequences available for analysis. The search for disease-associated traits relied mainly on comparing IBD patients with their genetically identical healthy co-twins within discordant pairs. Study-wide conclusions, independent of this receptor: Different T cell subtypes could not be distinguished in the analysis. Measured by the inverse Simpson index, TCRbeta repertoire diversity was lower in IBD patients than in their healthy co-twins. The results gave no support for a single strong signal or clonotype linked to IBD. IBD patients shared fewer clonotypes with other individuals than healthy twins did, most markedly in patients showing signs of disease activity. Concordant and discordant twins showed no difference in repertoire similarity, possibly because of limited statistical power. Background noise and inter-individual variability may have been introduced into the repertoires by the differing immunosuppressive treatments among patients.

Comments on this clonotype: Which antigen it targets is not known.

The germline V gene (reference sequence) specifies SEHNR as CDR1 and FQNEAQ as CDR2. From the cysteine through the phenylalanine, the CDR3 covers 16 amino acids. No nucleotide data were recorded. From each donor, an approximately 2.3 ml peripheral blood sample was collected into PAXgene tubes and kept at -80 degrees C. Without any T cell sorting, total RNA was extracted from whole blood using the PAXgene blood miRNA kit on an automated QIAcube. Peripheral blood from monozygotic twin pairs, either concordant or discordant for inflammatory bowel disease, underwent deep TCRalpha and TCRbeta repertoire profiling that used unique molecular barcoding. Smoking habits were recorded for all twin pairs, and each individual was classified as a current, former or never smoker. Libraries were built with 5' RACE. Each TCR library was prepared from 3,000 to 4,500 ng of total RNA. cDNA was synthesized with SMARTScribe reverse transcriptase in eight separate reactions per sample. During cDNA synthesis, template switching was used to introduce unique molecular identifiers that contained a 6-nucleotide sample barcode. Two nested PCRs of roughly 16 and 10 cycles amplified the TCRalpha and TCRbeta cDNA, and bead purification followed each PCR. Before amplification, the cDNA was both treated with uracil DNA-glycosylase and purified with the QIAquick PCR purification kit. In the second PCR, Illumina TruSeq-compatible adapters and sample-specific barcodes were added. Library quality and concentration were checked on TapeStation and Qubit, and libraries were pooled at around 4.9 ng each. Sequencing of pooled libraries was carried out on an Illumina HiSeq2500 single-index Rapid Run using 2 x 100 bp reads and custom sequencing primers. Per the source publication's procedure: UMI-based consensus assembly with MiGEC version 1.2.6 was used to correct PCR and sequencing errors. MiXCR version 2.1.1 handled V(D)J alignment, clonotype assembly and CDR3 extraction. To normalise gene usage, clonotype sharing and MAIT/NKT TCR abundance, the top 1000, 10 000 and 20 000 clonotypes in each sample were analysed. After downsampling to 27 000 UMIs, diversity was calculated as the inverse Simpson index using the vegan R package. Paired Mann-Whitney U tests were applied to discordant twin pairs, with Benjamini-Hochberg correction for multiple testing. Based on TCRdb reprocessing of the reads, there is one entry per CDR3 protein sequence, and DNA is missing. TCRdb, rather than the study authors, made the V and J calls. The sample's clone listing holds 440,000 or so distinct CDR3 sequences. The ten largest clones take up more than 2% of the sample.

Sequenced input: blood. The sequence links TRBV7-9 to TRBJ2-2. The sequence was collected from a human donor with ulcerative colitis or Crohn's disease, or a healthy co-twin of an affected twin (not recorded which). The CDR3 is CASRSTADLNTGELFF.